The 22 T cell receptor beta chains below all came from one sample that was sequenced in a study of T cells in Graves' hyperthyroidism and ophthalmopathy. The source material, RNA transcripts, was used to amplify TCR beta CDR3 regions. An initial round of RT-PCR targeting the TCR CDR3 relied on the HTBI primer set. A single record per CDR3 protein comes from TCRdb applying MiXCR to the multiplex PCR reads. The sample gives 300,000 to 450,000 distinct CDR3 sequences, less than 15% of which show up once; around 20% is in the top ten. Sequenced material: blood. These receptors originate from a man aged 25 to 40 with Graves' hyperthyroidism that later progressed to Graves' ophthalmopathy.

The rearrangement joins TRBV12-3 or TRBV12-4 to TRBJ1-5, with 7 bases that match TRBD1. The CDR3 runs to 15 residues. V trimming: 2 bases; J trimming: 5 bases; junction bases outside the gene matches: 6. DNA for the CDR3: TGTGCCAGCAGTTTATTGGGACAGCATCATCAGCCCCAGCATTTT. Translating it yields CASSLLGQHHQPQHF.

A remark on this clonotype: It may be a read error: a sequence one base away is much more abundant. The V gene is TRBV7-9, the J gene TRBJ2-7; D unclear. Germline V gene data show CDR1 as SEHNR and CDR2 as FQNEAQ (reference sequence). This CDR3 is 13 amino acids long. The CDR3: CASSLAATYAQYF. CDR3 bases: TGTGCCAGCAGCTTAGCAGCTACCTACGCGCAGTACTTC. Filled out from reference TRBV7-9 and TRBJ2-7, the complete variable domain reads DTGVSQNPRHKITKRGQNVTFRCDPISEHNRLYWYRQTLGQGPEFLTYFQNEAQLEKSRLLSDRFSAERPKGSFSTLEIQRTEQGDSAMYLCASSLAATYAQYFGPGTRLTVT.

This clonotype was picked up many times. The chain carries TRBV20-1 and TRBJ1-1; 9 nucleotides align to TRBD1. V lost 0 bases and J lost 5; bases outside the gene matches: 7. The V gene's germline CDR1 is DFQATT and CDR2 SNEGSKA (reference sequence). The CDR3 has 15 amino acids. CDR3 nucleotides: TGCAGTGCTAGAGATCCCGGGACAGGGAGGACTGAAGCTTTCTTT. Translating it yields CSARDPGTGRTEAFF.

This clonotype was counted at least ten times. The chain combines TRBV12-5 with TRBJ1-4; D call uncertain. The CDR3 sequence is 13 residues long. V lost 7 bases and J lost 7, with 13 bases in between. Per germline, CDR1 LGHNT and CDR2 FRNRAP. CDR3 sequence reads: CASAQPAGEKLFF. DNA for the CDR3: TGTGCTAGTGCCCAACCTGCAGGTGAAAAACTGTTTTTT.

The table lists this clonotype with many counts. The CDR3 here is CAIQGGEKLFF. The CDR3 region has the DNA TGTGCCATTCAGGGGGGGGAAAAACTGTTTTTT. The chain links TRBV2 to TRBJ1-4; TRBD1 matches 7 bases. The V segment lost 10 bases and the J segment 8 bases; nucleotides outside the gene matches: 4. Germline V gene data show CDR1 as SNHLY and CDR2 as FYNNEI. CDR3 length: 11 amino acids.

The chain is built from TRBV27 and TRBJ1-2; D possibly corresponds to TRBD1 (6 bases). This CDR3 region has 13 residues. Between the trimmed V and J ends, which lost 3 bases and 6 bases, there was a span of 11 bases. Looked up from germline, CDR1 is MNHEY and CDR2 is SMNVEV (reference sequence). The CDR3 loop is CASSFTGGNGYTF. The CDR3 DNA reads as TGTGCCAGCAGTTTCACGGGGGGCAATGGCTACACCTTC.

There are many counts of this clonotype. This CDR3 reads CASGLVLRVVVEQYF. The CDR3 DNA reads TGTGCTAGTGGTTTGGTACTAAGGGTAGTCGTCGAGCAGTACTTC. This sequence joins TRBV12-5 and TRBJ2-7; D call uncertain. Germline lookup yields CDR1 LGHNT and CDR2 FRNRAP. The CDR3 loop spans 15 amino acids. V gave up 0 bases and J gave up 6 bases, with 15 bases separating them.

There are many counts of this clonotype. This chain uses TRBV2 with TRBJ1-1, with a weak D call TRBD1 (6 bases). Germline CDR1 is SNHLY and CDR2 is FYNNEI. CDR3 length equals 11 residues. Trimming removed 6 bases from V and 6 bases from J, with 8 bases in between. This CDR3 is CASRGGSEAFF. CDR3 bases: TGTGCCAGCAGAGGGGGGTCTGAAGCTTTCTTT.

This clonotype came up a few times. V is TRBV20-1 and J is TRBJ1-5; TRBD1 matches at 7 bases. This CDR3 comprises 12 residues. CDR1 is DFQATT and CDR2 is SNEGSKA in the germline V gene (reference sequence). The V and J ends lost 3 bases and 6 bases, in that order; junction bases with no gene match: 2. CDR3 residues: CSASDRVQPQHF. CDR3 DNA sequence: TGCAGTGCTAGTGACAGGGTTCAGCCCCAGCATTTT.

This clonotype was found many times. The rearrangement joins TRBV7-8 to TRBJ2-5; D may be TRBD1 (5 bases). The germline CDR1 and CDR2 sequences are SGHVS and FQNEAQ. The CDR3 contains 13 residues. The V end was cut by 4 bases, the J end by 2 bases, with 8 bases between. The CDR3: CASSSKGQETQYF. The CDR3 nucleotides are TGTGCCAGCAGCTCCAAGGGGCAAGAGACCCAGTACTTC. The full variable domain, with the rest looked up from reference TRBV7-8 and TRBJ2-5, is GAGVSQSPRYKVAKRGQDVALRCDPISGHVSLFWYQQALGQGPEFLTYFQNEAQLDKSGLPSDRFFAERPEGSVSTLKIQRTQQEDSAVYLCASSSKGQETQYFGPGTRLLVL.

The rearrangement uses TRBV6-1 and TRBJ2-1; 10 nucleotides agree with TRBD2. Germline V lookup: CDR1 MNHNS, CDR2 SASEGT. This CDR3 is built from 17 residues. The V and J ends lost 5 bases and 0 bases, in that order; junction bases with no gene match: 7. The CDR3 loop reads CASSPKLAGGSYNEQFF. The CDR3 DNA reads TGTGCCAGCAGTCCTAAATTAGCGGGGGGCTCCTACAATGAGCAGTTCTTC.

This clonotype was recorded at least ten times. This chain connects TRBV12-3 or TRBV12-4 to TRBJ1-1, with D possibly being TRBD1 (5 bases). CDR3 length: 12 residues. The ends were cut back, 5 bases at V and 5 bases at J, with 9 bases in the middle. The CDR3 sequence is CASSPGRTEAFF. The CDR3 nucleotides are TGTGCCAGCAGTCCGGGACGGACTGAAGCTTTCTTT.

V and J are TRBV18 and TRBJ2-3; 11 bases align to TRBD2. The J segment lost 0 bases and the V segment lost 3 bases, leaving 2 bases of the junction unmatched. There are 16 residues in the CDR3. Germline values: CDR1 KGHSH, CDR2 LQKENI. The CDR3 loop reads CASSPWTSGSTDTQYF. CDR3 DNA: TGTGCCAGCTCACCTTGGACTAGCGGGAGCACAGATACGCAGTATTTT.

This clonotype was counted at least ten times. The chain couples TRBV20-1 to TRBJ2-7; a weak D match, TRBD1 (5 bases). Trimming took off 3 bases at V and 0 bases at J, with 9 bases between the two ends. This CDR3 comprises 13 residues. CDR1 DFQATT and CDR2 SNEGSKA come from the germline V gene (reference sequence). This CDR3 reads CSARQGASYEQYF. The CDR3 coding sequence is TGCAGTGCTAGGCAGGGCGCCTCCTACGAGCAGTACTTC.

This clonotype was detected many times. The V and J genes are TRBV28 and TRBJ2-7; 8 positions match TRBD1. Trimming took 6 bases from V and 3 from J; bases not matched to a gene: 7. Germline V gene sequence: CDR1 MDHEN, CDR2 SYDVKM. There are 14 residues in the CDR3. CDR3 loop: CASRRAGTGYEQYF. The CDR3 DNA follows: TGTGCCAGCAGGAGAGCCGGGACAGGCTACGAGCAGTACTTC.

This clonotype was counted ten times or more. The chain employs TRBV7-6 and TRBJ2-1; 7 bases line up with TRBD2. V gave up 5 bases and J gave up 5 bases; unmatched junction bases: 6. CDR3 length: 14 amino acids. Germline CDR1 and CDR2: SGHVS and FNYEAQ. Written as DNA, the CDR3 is TGTGCCAGCAGCCTAGAAGGGAGGGACAATGAGCAGTTCTTC. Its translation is CASSLEGRDNEQFF.

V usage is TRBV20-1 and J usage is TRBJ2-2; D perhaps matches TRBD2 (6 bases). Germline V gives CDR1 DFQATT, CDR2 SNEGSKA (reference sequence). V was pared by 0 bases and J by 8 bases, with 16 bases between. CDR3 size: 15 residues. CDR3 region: CSARDSSPSGGELFF. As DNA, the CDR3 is TGCAGTGCTAGAGATAGTTCTCCAAGCGGGGGGGAGCTGTTTTTT.

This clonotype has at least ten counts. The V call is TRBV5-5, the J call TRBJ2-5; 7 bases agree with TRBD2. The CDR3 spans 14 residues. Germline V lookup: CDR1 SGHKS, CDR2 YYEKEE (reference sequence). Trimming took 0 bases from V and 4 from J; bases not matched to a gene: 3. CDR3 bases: TGTGCCAGCAGCTTGGGGGACTATCGAGAGACCCAGTACTTC. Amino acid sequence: CASSLGDYRETQYF.

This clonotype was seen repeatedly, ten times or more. CDR3 residues: CASSFLGDTQYF. The CDR3 nucleotides are TGTGCCAGCAGTTTTCTTGGGGATACGCAGTATTTT. V gene TRBV27 combines with J gene TRBJ2-3; D is ambiguous. V lost 3 bases, J lost 6 bases, and 7 bases lay in between. Germline CDR1 MNHEY, CDR2 SMNVEV (reference sequence). The CDR3 consists of 12 residues.

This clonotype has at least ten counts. The CDR3 spells CSASPMSGDTQYF. The CDR3, as DNA: TGCAGTGCTTCCCCCATGAGCGGAGATACGCAGTATTTT. The rearrangement uses TRBV20-1 and TRBJ2-3, with D perhaps TRBD2 (5 bases). This CDR3 has 13 residues. Trimming took 5 bases from V and 5 from J, leaving 14 bases between them. Germline CDR1 is DFQATT and CDR2 is SNEGSKA (reference sequence).

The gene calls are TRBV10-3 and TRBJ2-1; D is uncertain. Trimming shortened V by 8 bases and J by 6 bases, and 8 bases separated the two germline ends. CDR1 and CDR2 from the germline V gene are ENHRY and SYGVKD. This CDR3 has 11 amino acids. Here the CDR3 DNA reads TGTGCCATCCAGGCCATCAATGAGCAGTTCTTC. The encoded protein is CAIQAINEQFF.

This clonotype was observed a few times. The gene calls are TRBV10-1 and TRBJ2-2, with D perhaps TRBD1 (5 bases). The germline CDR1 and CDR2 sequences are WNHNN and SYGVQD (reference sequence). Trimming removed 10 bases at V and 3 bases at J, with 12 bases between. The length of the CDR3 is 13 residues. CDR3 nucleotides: TGCGCCACTTCCAGGGTGGACACCGGGGAGCTGTTTTTT. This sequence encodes CATSRVDTGELFF.